This TCR beta chain was obtained from a study of blood T cell repertoires in COVID-19. Authors' analysis steps: Reference gene primer amplification gave nucleated cell count estimates. The protocol was immunoSEQ multiplex PCR, while the TCRdb copy is restricted to in-frame clones and leaves out a portion. From that table come the V and J calls and clone size; the DNA was used to work out D and trimming. The sample carries approximately 200,000 clones, 89% recorded once. CDR1 and CDR2 (germline): SGHRS, YFSETQ. The trim removed 4 bases at V and 2 bases at J, leaving 4 bases unmatched. The CDR3 length is 15 residues. Participants, about 18 to 90 years old, spanned approximately 25 US areas.

This clonotype was obtained from a middle-aged woman with acute COVID-19. The sequencing sample was made of PBMCs or T cells enriched from blood (not recorded which). The chain combines TRBV5-1 with TRBJ2-1; 9 bases fit TRBD2. The CDR3 region has the DNA TGCGCCAGCAGCGCTATAGCGGGGGCCTACAATGAGCAGTTCTTC. It codes for CASSAIAGAYNEQFF.